The clone carrying this TCR beta chain showed up just a few times. The data are from a study of blood T cells in healthy people across ages. A sample-barcoded 5' primer and a J-beta primer mix were used in a second PCR of about 6 to 12 cycles. From the 5' RACE reads, TCRdb called clonotypes with MiXCR, one entry per CDR3 protein. The table shows around 1,500,000 distinct CDR3 sequences, with around 42% occurring only once. The CDR3 sequence is 14 residues long. V gave up 7 bases and J gave up 6 bases; unmatched junction bases: 8. This chain connects TRBV12-3 or TRBV12-4 to TRBJ2-7; 11 bases map to TRBD2. Material for sequencing was blood. The TCR originated in a woman under 30 in good health. In nucleotides, the CDR3 is TGTGCCAGCACCTTAGCGGGAGGGCCAATCGAGCAGTACTTC. This sequence encodes CASTLAGGPIEQYF.